This is a list of T cell receptor beta chains from one sample in a study of identifying expanded T cells in peripheral blood. Repertoires were generated with immunoSEQ multiplex PCR, while TCRdb's copy carries only in-frame clones and drops some. Of about 82,000 clones in the sample, 85% to 90% were seen once. Specimen: blood. These receptors were obtained from a person between 18 and 69 years old in good health. Both conserved end residues are part of each CDR3. D genes are given only for firm matches. Size values are once, few and many counts, or a class for expanded clones, and some rows have none.

TRBV7-8	NA	NA	TRBJ2-7	TGTGCCAGCAGCTTAGTTCACAGCTCCTACGAGCAGTACTTC	CASSLVHSSYEQYF
TRBV2	NA	TRBD1	TRBJ2-1	TGTGCCAGCAGTACCGACAGGGTGAGGGAGCAGTTCTTC	CASSTDRVREQFF
TRBV19	once	NA	TRBJ2-7	TGTGCCAGTAGTCTAAAGACATCCGCCTGGGACGAGCAGTACTTC	CASSLKTSAWDEQYF
TRBV11-3	NA	NA	TRBJ2-7	TGTGCCAGCAGCTCCCGATGGGGTAACGAGCAGTACTTC	CASSSRWGNEQYF
TRBV5-1	NA	NA	TRBJ2-1	TGCGCCAGCAGCTTGGTCGGTGGCTACCAGTTCTACAATGAGCAGTTCTTC	CASSLVGGYQFYNEQFF
TRBV19	NA	NA	TRBJ1-2	TGTGCCTGTTTCGGGGGGCTAGGCTACACCTTC	CACFGGLGYTF
TRBV19	NA	TRBD1	TRBJ1-4	TGTGCCAGTAGTATAGGCACAGGGGGGAATGAAAAACTGTTTTTT	CASSIGTGGNEKLFF
TRBV7-6	NA	TRBD1	TRBJ2-5	TGTGCCAGCACCTTGGGACAGATCCAAGAGACCCAGTACTTC	CASTLGQIQETQYF
TRBV14	once	TRBD1	TRBJ1-4	TGTGCCAGCAGCCAAGCACAGGGGATGGGAGAAAAACTGTTTTTT	CASSQAQGMGEKLFF
TRBV19	NA	NA	TRBJ1-5	TGTGCCAGTACTCCCTCGGAGGCCATACTTAATAGCAATCAGCCCCAGCATTTT	CASTPSEAILNSNQPQHF
TRBV11-3	NA	NA	TRBJ2-7	TGTGCCAGCAGCCCAGGGGCGGGAGCCCACTACGAGCAGTACTTC	CASSPGAGAHYEQYF
TRBV9	NA	TRBD2	TRBJ2-1	TGTGCCAGCAGCCTAACTAGCGGGCTTTACAATGAGCAGTTCTTC	CASSLTSGLYNEQFF
TRBV27	NA	NA	TRBJ1-1	TGTGCCAGCAGTTTGGTTAGAGGCACTGAAGCTTTCTTT	CASSLVRGTEAFF
TRBV6-1	few	NA	TRBJ1-5	TGTGCCAGCAGCCAACAGGGATATCAGCCCCAGCATTTT	CASSQQGYQPQHF
TRBV4-3	NA	NA	TRBJ2-7	TGCGCCAGCAGCCAAGACGGGGTCTACGAGCAGTACTTC	CASSQDGVYEQYF
TRBV2	NA	NA	TRBJ1-5	TGTGCCAGCAGTGGCGGATACGCGCCGGGGCAGCCCCAGCATTTT	CASSGGYAPGQPQHF
TRBV30	NA	TRBD1	TRBJ1-2	TGTGCCTGGAGCCCCAGGGGGGGGAGCGGCTACACCTTC	CAWSPRGGSGYTF
TRBV13	NA	NA	TRBJ1-2	TGTGCCAGCAGCTTAGGTTACAGAAGGGATGGCTACACCTTC	CASSLGYRRDGYTF
TRBV4-1	NA	TRBD2	TRBJ2-1	TGCGCCAGCAGCCAATTGATACTAGCGGGAGGTCTCAATGAGCAGTTCTTC	CASSQLILAGGLNEQFF
TRBV11-3	NA	NA	TRBJ2-3	TGTGCCAGCAGCAGACAGGATACGCAGTATTTT	CASSRQDTQYF
TRBV11-3	NA	NA	TRBJ2-2	TGTGCCAGCAGCTCCGGGGACGCCGGGGAGCTGTTTTTT	CASSSGDAGELFF
TRBV7-9	NA	NA	TRBJ1-2	TGTGCCAGCAGCCAGGGGAAGGGGAACCCTAACTATGGCTACACCTTC	CASSQGKGNPNYGYTF
TRBV5-4	NA	NA	TRBJ2-7	TGTGCCAGCAGCTTAGACAATACCTACGAGCAGTACTTC	CASSLDNTYEQYF
TRBV5-6	NA	NA	TRBJ2-7	TGTGCCAGCAGCTTGGATATGATAAAGCAGTACTTC	CASSLDMIKQYF
TRBV6-5	NA	TRBD2	TRBJ2-1	TGTGCCAGCAGCCAGACTAGCGGCGGGGGCGATGAGCAGTTCTTC	CASSQTSGGGDEQFF
TRBV29-1	NA	TRBD1	TRBJ2-2	TGCAGCGTTGGATCGGACAGGGGCACCCACACCGGGGAGCTGTTTTTT	CSVGSDRGTHTGELFF
TRBV4-1	NA	NA	TRBJ2-1	TGCGCCAGCAGCCTTCTCACGGGGCTAATTAACAATGAGCAGTTCTTC	CASSLLTGLINNEQFF
TRBV9	NA	TRBD1	TRBJ2-7	TGTGCCAGCAGCGTTATGGGACAGGCCGCCTACGAGCAGTACTTC	CASSVMGQAAYEQYF
TRBV5-4	NA	NA	TRBJ1-2	TGTGCCAGCAGCCTGGACGGAAACTATGGCTACACCTTC	CASSLDGNYGYTF
TRBV19	NA	NA	TRBJ1-1	TGTGCCAGTAGTGGGGGCCGTCGTCGGAAGGAGAACACTGAAGCTTTCTTT	CASSGGRRRKENTEAFF
TRBV5-6	NA	NA	TRBJ2-3	TGTGCCAGCAGCCCGAAAGTACGCTCTAGCACAGATACGCAGTATTTT	CASSPKVRSSTDTQYF
TRBV7-8	medium-sized	TRBD1	TRBJ1-2	TGTGCCAGCAGCCATGACACAGGGGGGACCTATGGCTACACCTTC	CASSHDTGGTYGYTF
TRBV5-1	NA	NA	TRBJ2-2	TGCGCCAGCAGCTTCACGGGGCCCGGGGAGCTGTTTTTT	CASSFTGPGELFF
TRBV7-9	NA	NA	TRBJ2-1	TGTGCCAGCAGCTACCCTATAGCACTTGAGCAGTTCTTC	CASSYPIALEQFF
TRBV4-1	NA	NA	TRBJ1-4	TGCGCCAGCAGCCAAAAGGGTTGGTTCCCCGAGAAAAGAAAACTGTTTTTT	CASSQKGWFPEKRKLFF
TRBV5-6	NA	TRBD1	TRBJ1-4	TGTGCCAGCAGACGCCGGGACAGATGGAATGAAAAACTGTTTTTT	CASRRRDRWNEKLFF
TRBV10-2	NA	NA	TRBJ2-1	TGCGCCAGTCATGGGGCCGGCGGGGCGGGCTACAATGAGCAGTTCTTC	CASHGAGGAGYNEQFF
TRBV30	NA	NA	TRBJ2-7	TGTGCCTGGAGTGTACCGCGGGGGCCCTACGAGCAGTACTTC	CAWSVPRGPYEQYF
TRBV5-4	NA	TRBD2	TRBJ2-3	TGTGCCAGCAGCCCCCGGGGTAGCGGGGGGCCCGATACGCAGTATTTT	CASSPRGSGGPDTQYF
TRBV7-9	NA	TRBD2	TRBJ2-1	TGTGCCAGCAGCGGCCAAACGTTCGGACTAGCGGGAAATGAGCAGTTCTTC	CASSGQTFGLAGNEQFF
TRBV5-1	NA	NA	TRBJ2-1	TGCGCCAGCAGCCTCGGAGGGGACGAATACAATGAGCAGTTCTTC	CASSLGGDEYNEQFF
TRBV20-1	NA	NA	TRBJ2-7	TGCAGTGCTGGCCGGGCCGACGAGCAGTACTTC	CSAGRADEQYF
TRBV5-5	NA	NA	TRBJ2-2	TGTGCCAGCAGAGCCTTCGGGAGAACCACCGGGGAGCTGTTTTTT	CASRAFGRTTGELFF
TRBV5-1	NA	TRBD1	TRBJ1-1	TGCGCCAGCAGCGGACAGGGTAGGAACACTGAAGCTTTCTTT	CASSGQGRNTEAFF
TRBV5-4	NA	NA	TRBJ1-1	TGTGCCAGCAGCTCCGGACAGAACACTGAAGCTTTCTTT	CASSSGQNTEAFF
TRBV6-5	once	NA	TRBJ2-1	TGTGCCAGCAGTTACTCTCTCGGACAGCCTTTAAATGAGCAGTTCTTC	CASSYSLGQPLNEQFF
TRBV13	NA	NA	TRBJ1-6	TGTGCCAGCAGCTTGAAGGGAAATAATTCACCCCTCCACTTT	CASSLKGNNSPLHF
TRBV30	NA	TRBD1	TRBJ1-6	TGTGCCTGGGGTATCCCGGGACAGGGATCACCCCTCCACTTT	CAWGIPGQGSPLHF
TRBV7-6	NA	NA	TRBJ2-7	TGTGCCAGCAGCTTAGACCGGTCCTACGAGCAGTACTTC	CASSLDRSYEQYF
TRBV7-8	NA	NA	TRBJ2-7	TGTGCCAGCAGCTTAGAGCAGGGAAGCTCCTACGAGCAGTACTTC	CASSLEQGSSYEQYF